The 11 T cell receptor beta chains below all came from one sample that was sequenced in a study of blood T cell repertoires in COVID-19. This table comes from immunoSEQ multiplex PCR, and its TCRdb copy is limited to in-frame clones, with some not included. In the table there are 25,000 to 35,000 clones, over 70% of which are singletons. Sequencing input: peripheral blood. These receptors came from a man between 65 and 80 years old with active COVID-19.

This clone has a single count. The chain recombines TRBV19 with TRBJ1-3; TRBD1 aligns across 8 bases. CDR3 length: 15 amino acids. Germline CDR1 LNHDA, CDR2 SQIVND (reference sequence). The V segment lost 0 bases and the J segment 8 bases; nucleotides outside the gene matches: 6. CDR3 in DNA: TGTGCCAGTAGTATAGACGTCGGACAGGGATACACCATATATTTT. Amino acid sequence: CASSIDVGQGYTIYF.

The V gene is TRBV5-1, the J gene TRBJ2-2; tentative D call: TRBD2 (6 bases). Germline CDR1 SGHRS, CDR2 YFSETQ. The CDR3 spans 17 residues. V dropped 2 bases and J dropped 1 base, with 15 bases sitting between them. For the CDR3, the DNA is TGCGCCAGCAGCTTTACGGGGGTTCGCATGAACACCGGGGAGCTGTTTTTT. The encoded protein is CASSFTGVRMNTGELFF.

The chain joins TRBV7-6 to TRBJ2-1, with 9 bases aligning to TRBD2. The ends lost 1 base at V and 5 bases at J; junction bases unmatched: 12. Per germline, CDR1 SGHVS and CDR2 FNYEAQ. The CDR3 length is 18 residues. This CDR3 is CASSLGASGASSHNEQFF. The DNA for the CDR3 is TGTGCCAGCAGCTTAGGGGCTAGCGGGGCCTCCTCTCACAATGAGCAGTTCTTC.

This chain joins TRBV28 and TRBJ2-6; 7 nucleotides match TRBD1. The length of the CDR3 is 17 residues. Trimming removed 6 bases from V and 3 bases from J; junction bases left unmatched: 11. The germline gives CDR1 MDHEN, CDR2 SYDVKM. CDR3 bases: TGTGCCAGCAGGCCACAGGGGATGGGACGTGGGGCCAACGTCCTGACTTTC. This gives the protein CASRPQGMGRGANVLTF.

This clone was found once. The V call is TRBV5-1, the J call TRBJ2-5; possible D gene TRBD1, 6 bases. V was pared by 0 bases and J by 4 bases, with 10 bases between. CDR1 is SGHRS, CDR2 YFSETQ, per germline. The CDR3 has 14 amino acids. DNA for the CDR3: TGCGCCAGCAGCTTGGGGACAGCATCAGAGACCCAGTACTTC. Encoded protein: CASSLGTASETQYF. Variable domain in full (rest from reference TRBV5-1 and TRBJ2-5): KAGVTQTPRYLIKTRGQQVTLSCSPISGHRSVSWYQQTPGQGLQFLFEYFSETQRNKGNFPGRFSGRQFSNSRSEMNVSTLELGDSALYLCASSLGTASETQYFGPGTRLLVL.

The rearrangement joins TRBV20-1 to TRBJ2-5; TRBD2 matches at 10 bases. V lost 3 bases and J lost 2; bases outside the gene matches: 6. Germline V gene lookup returns CDR1 DFQATT and CDR2 SNEGSKA (reference sequence). This CDR3 contains 15 residues. The CDR3 region is CSASPSGGSQETQYF. As DNA, the CDR3 is TGCAGTGCTAGTCCTAGCGGGGGTTCACAAGAGACCCAGTACTTC.

V and J are TRBV28 and TRBJ1-1; D remains ambiguous. This CDR3 contains 13 residues. Looked up from germline, CDR1 is MDHEN and CDR2 is SYDVKM. Trimming took off 7 bases at V and 2 bases at J, with 11 bases between the two ends. The DNA of the CDR3 is TGTGCCAGCATAGGAGGGCTAAACACTGAAGCTTTCTTT. It codes for CASIGGLNTEAFF.

The chain is built from TRBV3-1 (or the pseudogene TRBV3-2) and TRBJ2-7; tentatively, D is TRBD1 (6 bases). Trimming left V 0 bases short and J 2 bases short, with 8 bases between. CDR3 length: 14 residues. Germline V gene data show CDR1 as LGHDT and CDR2 as YNNKEL (reference sequence). CDR3 in amino acids: CASSQDNRAYEQYF. The CDR3 DNA reads TGTGCCAGCAGCCAAGATAACAGGGCCTACGAGCAGTACTTC.

V gene TRBV19 combines with J gene TRBJ2-1; unclear D gene. Per the germline V gene, CDR1 is LNHDA and CDR2 is SQIVND (reference sequence). The CDR3 runs to 14 residues. Trimming cost V 5 bases and J 9 bases, with 17 bases left between them. The chain's CDR3 is CASSSQVSKAEQFF. The CDR3 region has the DNA TGTGCCAGTAGTTCCCAGGTGTCTAAAGCTGAGCAGTTCTTC.

The CDR3 loop is CASSFQGAAFRTDTQYF. In DNA form, the CDR3 reads TGTGCCAGCAGTTTTCAGGGGGCTGCGTTCAGGACAGATACGCAGTATTTT. This chain connects TRBV28 to TRBJ2-3; 8 bases are a match to TRBD1. There are 17 residues in the CDR3. Losses at the gene ends were 3 bases for V and 3 bases for J; bases not matched to a gene: 11. Germline V gives CDR1 MDHEN, CDR2 SYDVKM.

This sequence joins TRBV7-8 and TRBJ2-7; 8 bases align to TRBD1. The CDR3 runs 13 residues. The V gene end was trimmed by 0 bases and the J gene end by 6 bases; junction bases not matched to a gene: 1. Germline V gene data show CDR1 as SGHVS and CDR2 as FQNEAQ. CDR3: CASSLATGGEQYF. For the CDR3, the DNA is TGTGCCAGCAGCTTAGCTACAGGGGGCGAGCAGTACTTC.